Following are 16 T cell receptor beta chains from one sample sequenced in a study of blood T cell repertoires in COVID-19. Profiled with immunoSEQ multiplex PCR; TCRdb holds only in-frame clones, not every one. The sample holds a few hundred thousand clones, 75% to 90% seen once. Sequencing was carried out using peripheral blood. These receptors were taken from a man in his late teens or twenties with active or convalescent COVID-19.

This chain uses TRBV10-3 with TRBJ2-1, with 13 bases fitting TRBD2. Trimming at V came to 0 bases and at J to 7 bases, leaving 6 bases not matched to a gene. This CDR3 is 17 amino acids long. CDR1 is ENHRY, CDR2 SYGVKD, per germline. The CDR3 region has the DNA TGTGCCATCAGTGAGTCGAGCCGACTAGCGGGAGGAAATGAGCAGTTCTTC. This translates into CAISESSRLAGGNEQFF.

The chain recombines TRBV29-1 with TRBJ2-3; the match to TRBD1 covers 8 bases. The CDR3 runs to 14 residues. CDR1 and CDR2 (germline): SQVTM, ANQGSEA. Trimming at V came to 0 bases and at J to 4 bases, leaving 3 bases not matched to a gene. This CDR3 reads CSVEDPQGADTQYF. DNA of the CDR3: TGCAGCGTTGAAGATCCACAGGGGGCAGATACGCAGTATTTT.

For this clone: The junction differs from germline at one of its ends, possibly a read error. V is TRBV5-1 and J is TRBJ1-1; D is perhaps TRBD1 (5 bases). The germline CDR1 and CDR2 sequences are SGHRS and YFSETQ. The length of the CDR3 is 15 residues. CDR3 in DNA: TGCGCCCGCAGCCCGGCTGGGGGGGGATGGACTGAAGCTTTCTTT. It translates to CARSPAGGGWTEAFF.

The chain links TRBV24-1 to TRBJ2-1, with D perhaps TRBD1 (5 bases). This CDR3 has 14 residues. The V and J ends lost 6 bases and 7 bases respectively, with 15 bases between them. Looked up from germline, CDR1 is KGHDR and CDR2 is SFDVKD. CDR3 loop: CATSSTALGNEQFF. CDR3 bases: TGTGCCACCAGTTCGACAGCGTTGGGAAATGAGCAGTTCTTC.

On this clone itself: Distinct nucleotide sequences in the sample also encode this CDR3. The rearrangement links TRBV7-9 to TRBJ1-1; D possibly corresponds to TRBD1 (5 bases). CDR1 and CDR2 from the germline V gene are SEHNR and FQNEAQ (reference sequence). V lost 1 base and J 0 bases, leaving 6 bases between the germline ends. There are 14 residues in the CDR3. CDR3 sequence reads: CASSLGQLNTEAFF. Here the CDR3 DNA reads TGTGCCAGCAGCTTAGGACAGCTGAACACTGAAGCTTTCTTT.

The CDR3 protein is CASSASGLTYEQYF. CDR3 coding DNA: TGTGCCAGCAGCGCTAGCGGCCTAACCTACGAGCAGTACTTC. The chain employs TRBV6-5 and TRBJ2-7; 7 bases are shared with TRBD2. V gave up 6 bases and J gave up 2 bases; unmatched junction bases: 7. Per the germline V gene, CDR1 is MNHEY and CDR2 is SVGAGI. The CDR3 is 14 residues long.

V and J are TRBV7-8 and TRBJ1-2; D gene unclear. Between the trimmed V and J ends, which lost 5 bases and 3 bases, there was a span of 10 bases. Germline V lookup: CDR1 SGHVS, CDR2 FQNEAQ. The CDR3 runs to 13 residues. Here the CDR3 reads CASSKDGDYGYTF. CDR3 nucleotide sequence: TGTGCCAGCAGCAAGGACGGGGACTATGGCTACACCTTC.

The V gene is TRBV6-5, the J gene TRBJ2-1, with 7 bases fitting TRBD2. Germline assignment: CDR1 MNHEY and CDR2 SVGAGI. This CDR3 has 13 amino acids. J lost 6 bases, V lost 4 bases, and 3 bases had no gene match. The CDR3 spells CASSSWTSNEQFF. The CDR3 DNA is TGTGCCAGCAGTTCCTGGACTAGCAATGAGCAGTTCTTC.

The CDR3 DNA sequence: TGCGCCAGTACAGGACTAGTCCCGACAGATACGCAGTATTTT. It codes for CASTGLVPTDTQYF. This chain joins TRBV5-1 and TRBJ2-3, with 7 bases identical to TRBD2. V dropped 8 bases and J dropped 3; count of bases not matched to a gene: 9. This CDR3 contains 14 residues. CDR1 and CDR2 (germline): SGHRS, YFSETQ. The entire variable domain, with the rest obtained from reference TRBV5-1 and TRBJ2-3, is as follows: KAGVTQTPRYLIKTRGQQVTLSCSPISGHRSVSWYQQTPGQGLQFLFEYFSETQRNKGNFPGRFSGRQFSNSRSEMNVSTLELGDSALYLCASTGLVPTDTQYFGPGTRLTVL.

The chain employs TRBV28 and TRBJ2-3; the D is unclear. The V and J ends lost 2 bases and 6 bases respectively, with 3 bases between them. The CDR3 extends over 11 amino acids. The germline CDR1 and CDR2 sequences are MDHEN and SYDVKM. The CDR3 protein is CASSLRDTQYF. The CDR3 region has the DNA TGTGCCAGCAGTTTACGTGATACGCAGTATTTT.

This clone appeared a single time. This rearrangement joins TRBV12-3 or TRBV12-4 to TRBJ1-1, with D unclear. This CDR3 contains 13 residues. V shed 6 bases and J shed 0 bases, with 8 bases lying between them. CDR3 nucleotide sequence: TGTGCCAGCAGCCAGTCAGTGAACACTGAAGCTTTCTTT. Encoded protein: CASSQSVNTEAFF.

The chain carries TRBV7-9 and TRBJ1-1; possible D gene TRBD1, 6 bases. From germline, CDR1 is SEHNR and CDR2 FQNEAQ (reference sequence). Trimming took off 6 bases at V and 1 base at J, with 18 bases between the two ends. CDR3 size: 16 residues. CDR3 DNA: TGTGCCAGCAGTAATCTGGAACAGGGAAGGAACACTGAAGCTTTCTTT. This codes for CASSNLEQGRNTEAFF.

This chain connects TRBV2 to TRBJ1-5, with D possibly TRBD1 on 6 matching bases. Germline CDR1 reads SNHLY; CDR2 reads FYNNEI. Trimming stripped 11 bases from V and 6 bases from J, with 14 bases between. CDR3 length equals 12 residues. The CDR3 reads CAEGQGSQPQHF. In DNA form, the CDR3 reads TGTGCCGAGGGGCAGGGGAGTCAGCCCCAGCATTTT.

The chain employs TRBV6-5 and TRBJ2-7; D may be TRBD2 (6 bases). Germline V gene lookup returns CDR1 MNHEY and CDR2 SVGAGI. Trimming removed 7 bases at V and 6 bases at J, with 13 bases between. This CDR3 has 12 amino acids. DNA of the CDR3: TGTGCCAGCATACCGACGGAGGGCGAGCAGTACTTC. This translates into CASIPTEGEQYF.

The chain couples TRBV4-1 to TRBJ1-2; D gene unclear. Germline CDR1 reads MGHRA; CDR2 reads YSYEKL. V shed 3 bases and J shed 2 bases, with 13 bases lying between them. The CDR3 has 15 amino acids. CDR3 residues: CASSQSQVANYGYTF. The CDR3 bases are TGCGCCAGCAGCCAGTCCCAGGTGGCAAACTATGGCTACACCTTC.

This clone has just a few counts. The gene calls are TRBV18 and TRBJ1-1; 9 nucleotides line up with TRBD1. This CDR3 region has 13 residues. Per the germline V gene, CDR1 is KGHSH and CDR2 is LQKENI. After removal of 4 bases from V and 10 bases from J, the junction contained 7 bases not matched to a gene. This chain's CDR3 is CASSQRTGDGAFF. The CDR3 DNA sequence: TGTGCCAGCTCACAAAGGACAGGGGACGGAGCTTTCTTT.